Each of the 12 T cell receptor beta chains below was sequenced from the same sample in a study of Graves' ophthalmopathy and Graves' hyperthyroidism. RNA transcripts provided the template for amplifying TCR beta CDR3 regions. The first-round RT-PCR employed HTBI primers together with the Qiagen OneStep RT-PCR kit. A multiplex PCR was then performed as the second round. Each CDR3 protein gets one entry after TCRdb re-called the multiplex PCR reads with MiXCR. This table holds about 700,000 distinct CDR3 sequences, 35% to 45% found once. The sequencing input was peripheral blood. The receptors originated from an adult man with Graves' ophthalmopathy.

As for this clonotype: This may be a read error: a much more frequent sequence differs by one nucleotide. The CDR3: CAGRSDRAAGYTF. DNA of the CDR3: TGTGCCGGCAGATCCGACAGGGCGGCTGGGTACACCTTC. This sequence joins TRBV6-1 and TRBJ1-2, with TRBD1 matching 7 bases. Germline values: CDR1 MNHNS, CDR2 SASEGT. This CDR3 has 13 amino acids.

This clonotype was picked up many times. The J gene is TRBJ1-2, the V gene TRBV14; unclear D gene. Germline lookup yields CDR1 SGHDN and CDR2 FVKESK. The CDR3 extends over 15 amino acids. Between the trimmed V and J ends, which lost 0 bases and 0 bases, there was a span of 8 bases. For the CDR3, the DNA is TGTGCCAGCAGCCAAGAATGGCCAGCTAACTATGGCTACACCTTC. It yields the protein CASSQEWPANYGYTF.

The gene calls are TRBV6-1 and TRBJ2-7; D perhaps matches TRBD2 (6 bases). Deletions cut 0 bases from V and 2 bases from J, with 20 bases between. Germline CDR1 reads MNHNS; CDR2 reads SASEGT. The CDR3 consists of 18 residues. For the CDR3, the DNA is TGTGCCAGCAGTGAAGCGGGGATCGGGAGATCCATGACCTACGAGCAGTACTTC. Translated: CASSEAGIGRSMTYEQYF.

Worth noting for this clonotype: A read error is possible here, since a much larger clone lies one base away. J is TRBJ1-6 and V is TRBV12-3 or TRBV12-4; D is ambiguous. This CDR3 has 15 residues. CDR3 residues: CVSSLRDLGFSPLHF. The CDR3 DNA follows: TGTGTCAGCAGTTTAAGGGATCTTGGCTTTTCACCCCTCCACTTT.

CDR3 residues: CASSGPRAGGPRYNEQFF. CDR3 bases: TGTGCCAGCAGCGGTCCCAGAGCGGGAGGGCCAAGGTACAATGAGCAGTTCTTC. The rearrangement links TRBV7-2 to TRBJ2-1; TRBD2 agrees at 10 bases. The CDR3 totals 18 residues. CDR1 and CDR2 (germline): SGHTA, FQGNSA. The V segment lost 5 bases and the J segment 4 bases; nucleotides outside the gene matches: 14.

V and J are TRBV5-8 and TRBJ2-7; tentative D call: TRBD2 (7 bases). Germline loops: CDR1 SGHTS, CDR2 YDEGEE. V was pared by 0 bases and J by 3 bases, with 13 bases between. CDR3 length equals 15 residues. CDR3 in amino acids: CASSLGRGGIYEQYF. The CDR3 DNA sequence: TGTGCCAGCAGCTTGGGCAGGGGAGGGATCTACGAGCAGTACTTC.

There are many counts of this clonotype. The rearrangement joins TRBV10-3 to TRBJ2-7, with 14 nucleotides matching TRBD2. V shed 10 bases and J 1 base; nucleotides not matched to a gene: 9. This CDR3 region has 16 residues. Germline assignment: CDR1 ENHRY and CDR2 SYGVKD. CDR3: CATEKGTSGRSYEQYF. In DNA, the CDR3 is TGTGCCACCGAAAAGGGGACTAGCGGGAGATCCTACGAGCAGTACTTC.

This chain connects TRBV5-4 to TRBJ2-3; D might be TRBD2 (7 bases). Trimming took 2 bases from V and 2 from J, leaving 18 bases between them. Germline V gene data show CDR1 as SGHNT and CDR2 as YYREEE (reference sequence). This CDR3 has 17 amino acids. This CDR3 reads CASSFTTGGRVTDTQYF. The CDR3 DNA is TGTGCCAGCAGCTTTACCACCGGGGGGCGCGTCACAGATACGCAGTATTTT. The entire variable domain, with the rest obtained from reference TRBV5-4 and TRBJ2-3, is as follows: ETGVTQSPTHLIKTRGQQVTLRCSSQSGHNTVSWYQQALGQGPQFIFQYYREEENGRGNFPPRFSGLQFPNYSSELNVNALELDDSALYLCASSFTTGGRVTDTQYFGPGTRLTVL.

This clonotype occurred many times. The chain couples TRBV7-9 to TRBJ1-2, with TRBD1 matching over 8 bases. The CDR3 is 15 residues long. From germline, CDR1 is SEHNR and CDR2 FQNEAQ (reference sequence). V lost 5 bases, J lost 4 bases, and 9 bases stayed unmatched. CDR3 in amino acids: CASSDRTGKSYGYTF. The CDR3 bases are TGTGCCAGCAGCGACCGGACAGGGAAGAGCTATGGCTACACCTTC.

Ten or more counts support this clonotype. The chain links TRBV7-9 to TRBJ1-4, with a possible D match to TRBD1 (5 bases). The ends were cut back, 5 bases at V and 11 bases at J, with 12 bases in the middle. This CDR3 comprises 12 residues. Per the germline V gene, CDR1 is SEHNR and CDR2 is FQNEAQ (reference sequence). CDR3: CASSPQGGKLFF. The CDR3 DNA follows: TGTGCCAGCAGCCCCCAGGGAGGGAAACTGTTTTTT. Filled out from reference TRBV7-9 and TRBJ1-4, the complete variable domain reads DTGVSQNPRHKITKRGQNVTFRCDPISEHNRLYWYRQTLGQGPEFLTYFQNEAQLEKSRLLSDRFSAERPKGSFSTLEIQRTEQGDSAMYLCASSPQGGKLFFGSGTQLSVL.

This clonotype was seen at least ten times. The gene calls are TRBV2 and TRBJ1-1; the D is unclear. The V gene lost 1 base and the J gene lost 5 bases, with 8 bases spanning the gap. The germline CDR1 and CDR2 sequences are SNHLY and FYNNEI. This CDR3 is built from 13 residues. CDR3 nucleotides: TGTGCCAGCAGTGAAGACAGTAGGACTGAAGCTTTCTTT. Its translation is CASSEDSRTEAFF.

This clonotype came up many times. V and J are TRBV6-6 and TRBJ2-6, with 7 bases fitting TRBD1. Germline V gene data show CDR1 as MNHNY and CDR2 as SVGAGI (reference sequence). This CDR3 has 16 amino acids. V dropped 5 bases and J dropped 4; count of bases not matched to a gene: 8. In DNA, the CDR3 is TGTGCCAGCAGTATAGGGGGCAGGGCCGGGGCCAACGTCCTGACTTTC. Translated: CASSIGGRAGANVLTF.